The clone carrying this TCR beta chain showed up many times. Each CDR3 protein gets one entry after TCRdb re-called the PCR reads with MiXCR. Of roughly 10,000 distinct CDR3 sequences in the sample, around 30% were seen once. This entry comes from a study of immune characterization of retroperitoneal liposarcoma. With 6 bases removed from V and 7 bases from J, the gap between germline ends came to 9 bases. The CDR3 spans 11 residues. CDR1 and CDR2 (germline): MNHNS, SASEGT. The chain employs TRBV6-1 and TRBJ2-5; no firm D call. Sequenced material: tumor tissue. The receptor was derived from a male donor with retroperitoneal liposarcoma. In nucleotides, the CDR3 is TGTGCCAGCAGCAGTCCGGGGACCCAGTACTTC. Translated: CASSSPGTQYF.